Listed here are 17 T cell receptor beta chains from one sample, sequenced in a study of kidney transplant recipient with SARS-CoV-2 infection. TCRdb redid the calling of the reads with MiXCR, one entry per CDR3 protein. The table records roughly 250,000 distinct CDR3 sequences, around 26% of them present only once. Sequencing was performed on a blood sample, taken at baseline and on roughly day 120 from a kidney transplant recipient. These receptor sequences come from a male patient between 25 and 39 years old who had COVID-19 and was a kidney transplant recipient. Some T cells may be provided by the graft donor.

Many counts were recorded for this clonotype. The chain links TRBV5-5 to TRBJ1-2; D ambiguous. Looked up from germline, CDR1 is SGHKS and CDR2 is YYEKEE (reference sequence). The CDR3 totals 16 residues. The V and J ends lost 6 bases and 4 bases respectively, with 22 bases between them. The CDR3 nucleotides read TGTGCCAGCACGATGCTTGTCTCGCGAAAGACCTATGGCTACACCTTC. It translates to CASTMLVSRKTYGYTF.

This clonotype was detected many times. This chain links TRBV2 with TRBJ2-7; 7 nucleotides match TRBD2. Trimming took 4 bases from V and 6 from J; bases not matched to a gene: 9. Germline V gene sequence: CDR1 SNHLY, CDR2 FYNNEI. The CDR3 has 14 amino acids. CDR3 amino acids: CASSVGPGGGEQYF. As DNA, the CDR3 is TGTGCCAGCAGTGTAGGGCCCGGCGGGGGCGAGCAGTACTTC.

This clonotype was recorded only once. This sequence may be a read error, since a much larger clone differs from it by one base. The rearrangement links TRBV7-9 to TRBJ2-7; possibly TRBD1 for D (5 bases). The CDR3 extends over 16 amino acids. Germline CDR1 SEHNR, CDR2 FQNEAQ (reference sequence). The CDR3 sequence is CASSRMAGKALDGHTF. In nucleotides, the CDR3 is TGTGCCAGCAGCCGAATGGCAGGGAAAGCTCTCGATGGCCACACCTTC.

This clonotype was picked up a small number of times. Possible read error: a much larger clone is one base away. The chain combines TRBV18 with TRBJ1-4; 9 bases are a match to TRBD1. Germline V gene sequence: CDR1 KGHSH, CDR2 LQKENI. The CDR3 is made up of 14 amino acids. CDR3 in amino acids: CASTAGQGYEKLLF. CDR3 bases: TGTGCCAGCACGGCGGGACAGGGTTATGAAAAACTGCTTTTT. Together with reference TRBV18 and TRBJ1-4, the CDR3 gives the full variable domain: NAGVMQNPRHLVRRRGQEARLRCSPMKGHSHVYWYRQLPEEGLKFMVYLQKENIIDESGMPKERFSAEFPKEGPSILRIQQVVRGDSAAYFCASTAGQGYEKLLFGSGTQLSVL.

As regards this clonotype: Being one base from a much bigger clone, this may be a read error. This chain uses TRBV5-1 with TRBJ2-7; possibly TRBD2 for D (7 bases). The CDR3 has 15 residues. CDR1 is SGHRS and CDR2 is YFSETQ in the germline V gene. The CDR3 bases are TGCACCAGCAGCCCGGAGGGGGGGCGCAACCACGAGCAGTACTTC. Amino acid sequence: CTSSPEGGRNHEQYF.

This clonotype was detected many times. The chain combines TRBV6-2 or TRBV6-3 with TRBJ2-7; D may be TRBD1 (5 bases). The CDR3 is made up of 13 amino acids. Germline V CDR1 and CDR2: MNHEY, SVGEGT. V lost 8 bases, J lost 1 base, and 12 bases lay in between. CDR3 sequence (DNA): TGTGCCAGCCGATTCGGACATTCCTACGAGCAGTACTTC. Its protein is CASRFGHSYEQYF.

In regard to this clonotype: This may be a read error: a much more frequent sequence differs by one nucleotide. The chain carries TRBV4-1 and TRBJ1-5; 8 bases are a match to TRBD1. The germline CDR1 and CDR2 sequences are MGHRA and YSYEKL. V gave up 0 bases and J gave up 2 bases; unmatched junction bases: 6. The CDR3 runs 17 residues. Here the CDR3 DNA reads TGCGCCAGCAGCCAAGATGCCCCGACAGGGGGCAATCAGCCCCAGCATTTT. This sequence encodes CASSQDAPTGGNQPQHF.

This clonotype has at least ten counts. The rearrangement uses TRBV9 and TRBJ1-1; 9 bases align to TRBD1. The CDR3 has 14 residues. Germline loops: CDR1 SGDLS, CDR2 YYNGEE. With V trimmed by 0 bases and J by 6 bases, 3 bases remained unmatched. This CDR3 reads CASSVVDRGAEAFF. CDR3 bases: TGTGCCAGCAGCGTAGTTGACAGGGGGGCTGAAGCTTTCTTT.

This clonotype was picked up many times. The chain is built from TRBV11-2 and TRBJ1-2; D is undetermined. This CDR3 is 17 amino acids long. Trimming took 5 bases from V and 4 from J, leaving 23 bases between them. CDR1 and CDR2 (germline): SGHAT, FQNNGV. CDR3 residues: CASSTRVTSRKTYGYTF. DNA for the CDR3: TGTGCCAGCAGCACGCGGGTAACAAGCAGAAAGACCTATGGCTACACCTTC.

On this clonotype itself: The CDR3 end shows no conserved phenylalanine or tryptophan, and so a read error is likely. V and J are TRBV20-1 and TRBJ1-2; 11 bases are a match to TRBD1. Germline assignment: CDR1 DFQATT and CDR2 SNEGSKA (reference sequence). With 5 bases clipped from V and 7 bases from J, the junction kept 12 bases outside the gene matches. The CDR3 consists of 15 residues. Written as DNA, the CDR3 is TGCAGTGCTGACTTACCGGGACAGGGGGGGGTTGGCTACACCTCC. Its translation: CSADLPGQGGVGYTS.

This clonotype was picked up many times. J is TRBJ1-2 and V is TRBV5-8; TRBD1 matches at 8 bases. Per the germline V gene, CDR1 is SGHTS and CDR2 is YDEGEE. This CDR3 has 14 residues. V was pared by 5 bases and J by 6 bases, with 9 bases of the junction left unmatched. This chain's CDR3 is CASSPRTGSDGYTF. As DNA, the CDR3 is TGTGCCAGCAGTCCGAGGACAGGGTCGGATGGCTACACCTTC.

This clonotype occurred many times. The chain is built from TRBV27 and TRBJ2-7; D perhaps matches TRBD1 (6 bases). Trimming left V 4 bases short and J 4 bases short, with 11 bases between. The germline gives CDR1 MNHEY, CDR2 SMNVEV (reference sequence). CDR3 length: 13 amino acids. The CDR3 DNA sequence: TGTGCCAGCAGTTCCCTAACAGGGTACGAGCAGTACTTC. Protein product: CASSSLTGYEQYF.

The chain couples TRBV6-6 to TRBJ1-2; no firm D call. Looked up from germline, CDR1 is MNHNY and CDR2 is SVGAGI (reference sequence). Trimming shortened V by 5 bases and J by 4 bases, and 23 bases separated the two germline ends. The CDR3 runs 17 residues. The CDR3 coding sequence is TGTGCCAGCAGTGTGAAGGTAGGTGGGAGAAAGACCTATGGCTACACCTTC. Its protein is CASSVKVGGRKTYGYTF.

Many counts were recorded for this clonotype. The genes are TRBV6-2 or TRBV6-3 and TRBJ2-6; 14 positions match TRBD2. CDR1 and CDR2 from the germline V gene are MNHEY and SVGEGT. V dropped 2 bases and J dropped 0; count of bases not matched to a gene: 9. The CDR3 is 21 residues long. CDR3 region: CASSYPPRLAGGPSGANVLTF. For the CDR3, the DNA is TGTGCCAGCAGTTACCCCCCGCGACTAGCGGGAGGGCCCTCTGGGGCCAACGTCCTGACTTTC.

Ten or more counts support this clonotype. The chain uses TRBV6-2 or TRBV6-3 and TRBJ2-5, with 7 positions matching TRBD2. This CDR3 has 14 amino acids. Germline loops: CDR1 MNHEY, CDR2 SVGEGT. The V and J ends lost 6 bases and 4 bases, in that order; junction bases with no gene match: 8. CDR3 protein: CASSRGTNGETQYF. DNA of the CDR3: TGTGCCAGCAGCCGCGGGACTAACGGAGAGACCCAGTACTTC.

This clonotype occurred a few times. The genes are TRBV27 and TRBJ2-1; 11 bases map to TRBD2. Germline CDR1 MNHEY, CDR2 SMNVEV (reference sequence). Trimming removed 4 bases from V and 10 bases from J; junction bases left unmatched: 9. The CDR3 is made up of 15 amino acids. The CDR3 nucleotides are TGTGCCAGCAGTTCTAGCGGGGGGAGACTGACGGAGCAGTTCTTC. It translates to CASSSSGGRLTEQFF.

This clonotype was detected many times. The genes are TRBV19 and TRBJ1-6, with TRBD1 matching 7 bases. The CDR3 has 14 residues. The trim removed 6 bases at V and 7 bases at J, leaving 6 bases unmatched. Germline V gene lookup returns CDR1 LNHDA and CDR2 SQIVND (reference sequence). CDR3 bases: TGTGCCAGTAGCGACAGGGTAGGCAATTCACCCCTCCACTTT. This sequence encodes CASSDRVGNSPLHF.